This T cell receptor beta chain was obtained from a study of T cell responses to AZD1222 COVID-19 vaccine. Whole-study findings and limits: Only after the peak T cell response were repertoires sampled. Following two doses of AZD1222, Spike-specific TCR breadth and depth rose. Among vaccine-associated CD4 TCRs, coverage spanned spike, with dominance at 160-218 and 743-854.

The method was immunoSEQ multiplex PCR; TCRdb's version includes in-frame clones alone and lacks a portion of them. This table has under 80,000 clones, about 90% appearing once. Turning to this clone: The target antigen is unknown.

The input for sequencing was peripheral blood, taken 28 days after the second AZD1222 dose. This clonotype was obtained from an adult who received the AZD1222 COVID-19 vaccine.

CDR3 nucleotides: TGTGCCTGGGACCCGGGACTAGCTACAGATACGCAGTATTTT. Its protein product is CAWDPGLATDTQYF. This chain joins TRBV30 and TRBJ2-3, with 9 bases fitting TRBD2. V shed 5 bases and J 3 bases; nucleotides not matched to a gene: 6. The CDR3 extends over 14 amino acids. CDR1 is GTSNPN and CDR2 is SVGIG in the germline V gene (reference sequence).